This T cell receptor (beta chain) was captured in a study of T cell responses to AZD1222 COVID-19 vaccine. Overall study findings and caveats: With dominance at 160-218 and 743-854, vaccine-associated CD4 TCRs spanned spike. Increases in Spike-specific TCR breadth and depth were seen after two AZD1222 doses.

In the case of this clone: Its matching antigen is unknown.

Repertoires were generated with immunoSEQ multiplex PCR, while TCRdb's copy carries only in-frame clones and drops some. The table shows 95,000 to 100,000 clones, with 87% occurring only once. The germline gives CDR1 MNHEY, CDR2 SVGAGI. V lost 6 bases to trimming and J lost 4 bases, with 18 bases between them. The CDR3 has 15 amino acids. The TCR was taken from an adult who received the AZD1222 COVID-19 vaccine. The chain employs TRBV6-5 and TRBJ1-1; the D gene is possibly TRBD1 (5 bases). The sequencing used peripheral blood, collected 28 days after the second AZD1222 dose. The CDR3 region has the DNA TGTGCCAGCAGCCTCGAACCAGGGAGGGGCACTGAAGCTTTCTTT. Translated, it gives CASSLEPGRGTEAFF.